These T cell receptor beta chains were read from a single sample in a study of human T cells and chemical hapten exposure. TCRdb re-called the RACE reads with MiXCR, one entry per CDR3 protein. The data contain 180,000 or so distinct CDR3 sequences, around 30% of them singletons. This specimen consisted of whole blood, obtained in connection with sensitization to the hapten diphenylcyclopropenone (DPC). Source of these receptors: a woman in her twenties or thirties with alopecia areata. Some clones in this sample may be carry-over from other donors' samples. CDR3s include the opening cysteine and the closing phenylalanine or tryptophan. A D gene is named only where the DNA matches it firmly. Clone sizes are given selectively: once, few, many, or a class where the clone is expanded.

V: TRBV29-1
J: TRBJ2-1
D: TRBD1
size: few
CDR3: CSVSQGAAYNEQFF
DNA: TGCAGCGTCTCACAGGGGGCGGCCTACAATGAGCAGTTCTTC

V: TRBV28
J: TRBJ1-6
D: .
size: .
CDR3: CASSIAGYNSPLHF
DNA: TGTGCCAGCAGCATTGCGGGCTATAATTCACCCCTCCACTTT

V: TRBV29-1
J: TRBJ2-1
D: .
size: .
CDR3: CSVGWQGPYNEQFF
DNA: TGCAGCGTCGGTTGGCAGGGACCTTACAATGAGCAGTTCTTC

V: TRBV28
J: TRBJ2-3
D: TRBD1
size: .
CDR3: CASSRTGANTDTQYF
DNA: TGTGCCAGCAGCCGGACAGGGGCAAACACAGATACGCAGTATTTT

V: TRBV4-3
J: TRBJ2-2
D: .
size: .
CDR3: CASSHRDTYTGELFF
DNA: TGCGCCAGCAGCCACCGGGACACCTACACCGGGGAGCTGTTTTTT

V: TRBV5-6
J: TRBJ2-7
D: TRBD2
size: few
CDR3: CASSAGVGEEQYF
DNA: TGTGCCAGCAGCGCGGGAGTAGGGGAAGAGCAGTACTTC

V: TRBV5-1
J: TRBJ2-3
D: .
size: .
CDR3: CASNRGGQADTQYF
DNA: TGCGCCAGCAATAGGGGGGGCCAAGCGGATACGCAGTATTTT

V: TRBV3-1
J: TRBJ2-5
D: TRBD2
size: .
CDR3: CASSQKGAFRLAGFERETQYF
DNA: TGTGCCAGCAGCCAAAAGGGGGCGTTTAGACTAGCGGGGTTCGAAAGGGAGACCCAGTACTTC

V: TRBV5-6
J: TRBJ2-1
D: .
size: .
CDR3: CASSLLGNGEQFF
DNA: TGTGCCAGCAGCTTGCTAGGGAATGGGGAGCAGTTCTTC

V: TRBV5-1
J: TRBJ2-2
D: .
size: few
CDR3: CASSLGRDLGTGELFF
DNA: TGCGCCAGCAGCTTGGGAAGGGATTTGGGGACCGGGGAGCTGTTTTTT

V: TRBV7-9
J: TRBJ2-7
D: .
size: .
CDR3: CASSSPSTPGSHEQYF
DNA: TGTGCCAGCAGCTCCCCTTCGACTCCGGGGTCCCACGAGCAGTACTTC

V: TRBV29-1
J: TRBJ2-2
D: TRBD1
size: .
CDR3: CSVRRGRDTGELFF
DNA: TGCAGCGTTCGCAGGGGGCGAGACACCGGGGAGCTGTTTTTT

V: TRBV28
J: TRBJ2-1
D: TRBD1
size: few
CDR3: CASSWYRGNNEQFF
DNA: TGTGCCAGCAGTTGGTACAGGGGGAACAATGAGCAGTTCTTC

V: TRBV21-1
J: TRBJ2-7
D: .
size: .
CDR3: CASRPGTVDFYEQYF
DNA: TGTGCCAGCAGGCCCGGGACAGTGGATTTCTACGAGCAGTACTTC

V: TRBV28
J: TRBJ1-1
D: .
size: .
CDR3: CASTRQVQNTEAFF
DNA: TGTGCCAGCACCAGACAGGTCCAGAACACTGAAGCTTTCTTT

V: TRBV27
J: TRBJ1-2
D: .
size: .
CDR3: CASSETEDYGYTF
DNA: TGTGCCAGCAGTGAAACAGAGGACTATGGCTACACCTTC

V: TRBV29-1
J: TRBJ2-5
D: .
size: .
CDR3: CSVGGGGRWQETQYF
DNA: TGCAGCGTGGGCGGCGGTGGTAGATGGCAAGAGACCCAGTACTTC

V: TRBV29-1
J: TRBJ2-7
D: TRBD1
size: few
CDR3: CSVEYGTGPREQYF
DNA: TGCAGCGTTGAATACGGGACAGGCCCAAGAGAGCAGTACTTC

V: TRBV9
J: TRBJ1-3
D: .
size: .
CDR3: CASSVATDSSGNTIYF
DNA: TGTGCCAGCAGCGTAGCTACAGACTCCTCTGGAAACACCATATATTTT

V: TRBV6-5
J: TRBJ2-6
D: .
size: .
CDR3: CASSYSGLGSSGANVLTF
DNA: TGTGCCAGCAGTTACTCCGGGTTGGGGAGCTCTGGGGCCAACGTCCTGACTTTC

V: TRBV2
J: TRBJ1-2
D: TRBD1
size: .
CDR3: CASRIGGQGLGYTF
DNA: TGTGCCAGCAGGATTGGAGGACAGGGGCTTGGCTACACCTTC

V: TRBV28
J: TRBJ1-1
D: TRBD1
size: .
CDR3: CASSRTGLVTEAFF
DNA: TGTGCCAGCAGTCGGACAGGGCTGGTCACTGAAGCTTTCTTT

V: TRBV25-1
J: TRBJ2-7
D: .
size: few
CDR3: CASRQGYYEQYF
DNA: TGTGCCAGCAGACAGGGTTATTACGAGCAGTACTTC

V: TRBV7-8
J: TRBJ1-5
D: .
size: few
CDR3: CASSLAGSGRSNQPQHF
DNA: TGTGCCAGCAGCTTAGCCGGGTCCGGGAGAAGCAATCAGCCCCAGCATTTT

V: TRBV7-2
J: TRBJ1-6
D: .
size: .
CDR3: CASSYGRYNSPLHF
DNA: TGTGCCAGCAGCTACGGACGGTATAATTCACCCCTCCACTTT

V: TRBV12-3/TRBV12-4
J: TRBJ1-4
D: .
size: few
CDR3: CAPVGRAEKLFF
DNA: TGTGCCCCCGTGGGGCGGGCTGAAAAACTGTTTTTT

V: TRBV10-3
J: TRBJ1-6
D: TRBD1
size: once
CDR3: CAIRGTGTPGGSPLHF
DNA: TGTGCCATCAGAGGGACAGGGACACCAGGGGGTTCACCCCTCCACTTT

V: TRBV6-1
J: TRBJ1-5
D: .
size: .
CDR3: CASSEVFGQGGNQPQHF
DNA: TGTGCCAGCAGTGAGGTTTTTGGGCAGGGAGGCAATCAGCCCCAGCATTTT

V: TRBV29-1
J: TRBJ2-7
D: TRBD1
size: .
CDR3: CSVDSGQGVSEQYF
DNA: TGCAGCGTTGATAGCGGACAGGGGGTTTCCGAGCAGTACTTC

V: TRBV27
J: TRBJ2-7
D: .
size: few
CDR3: CASSRLTGASSYEQYF
DNA: TGTGCCAGCAGCCGGCTGACAGGTGCAAGCTCCTACGAGCAGTACTTC

V: TRBV3-1
J: TRBJ1-1
D: .
size: few
CDR3: CASSQKGANEAFF
DNA: TGTGCCAGCAGCCAAAAAGGGGCTAATGAAGCTTTCTTT

V: TRBV30
J: TRBJ2-2
D: .
size: .
CDR3: CAWSRAENTGELFF
DNA: TGTGCCTGGAGTAGGGCAGAGAACACCGGGGAGCTGTTTTTT

V: TRBV24-1
J: TRBJ2-2
D: .
size: few
CDR3: CATSEGEWDTGELFF
DNA: TGTGCCACCAGCGAGGGGGAGTGGGACACCGGGGAGCTGTTTTTT

V: TRBV5-1
J: TRBJ2-5
D: TRBD2
size: few
CDR3: CASSFGSGDGETQYF
DNA: TGCGCCAGCAGCTTCGGTAGCGGGGATGGAGAGACCCAGTACTTC

V: TRBV28
J: TRBJ1-2
D: .
size: .
CDR3: CASSFARGRGYTF
DNA: TGTGCCAGCAGTTTTGCCAGGGGACGTGGCTACACCTTC

V: TRBV24-1
J: TRBJ2-1
D: .
size: .
CDR3: CATSGTWSDEQFF
DNA: TGTGCCACCAGTGGGACATGGAGCGATGAGCAGTTCTTC

V: TRBV20-1
J: TRBJ2-5
D: TRBD2
size: few
CDR3: CSARPGLAGETQYF
DNA: TGCAGTGCTAGACCCGGACTAGCGGGAGAGACCCAGTACTTC

V: TRBV2
J: TRBJ2-5
D: .
size: many
CDR3: CASSQETQYF
DNA: TGTGCCAGCAGCCAAGAGACCCAGTACTTC

V: TRBV5-1
J: TRBJ2-1
D: TRBD2
size: .
CDR3: CASSPGTSRNEQFF
DNA: TGCGCCAGCAGCCCAGGGACTAGCCGAAATGAGCAGTTCTTC

V: TRBV29-1
J: TRBJ2-1
D: .
size: .
CDR3: CSVRFVSYNEQFF
DNA: TGCAGCGTTCGGTTCGTCTCCTACAATGAGCAGTTCTTC

V: TRBV29-1
J: TRBJ2-5
D: .
size: .
CDR3: CSAARVLETQYF
DNA: TGCAGCGCCGCCAGGGTCTTGGAGACCCAGTACTTC

V: TRBV29-1
J: TRBJ1-5
D: TRBD1
size: .
CDR3: CSVRTGQNQPQHF
DNA: TGCAGCGTTCGTACGGGACAGAATCAGCCCCAGCATTTT

V: TRBV10-3
J: TRBJ2-5
D: TRBD2
size: few
CDR3: CATRTSGDQETQYF
DNA: TGTGCCACAAGGACTAGCGGGGACCAAGAGACCCAGTACTTC

V: TRBV6-2/TRBV6-3
J: TRBJ2-5
D: .
size: .
CDR3: CASSYEGTQYF
DNA: TGTGCCAGCAGTTACGAGGGGACCCAGTACTTC

V: TRBV28
J: TRBJ2-7
D: TRBD2
size: few
CDR3: CASSETSGRTYEQYF
DNA: TGTGCCAGCAGCGAGACTAGCGGGAGGACCTACGAGCAGTACTTC

V: TRBV28
J: TRBJ2-1
D: .
size: .
CDR3: CASSPFRGPSYNEQFF
DNA: TGTGCCAGCAGTCCCTTTCGTGGGCCCTCCTACAATGAGCAGTTCTTC

V: TRBV11-2
J: TRBJ2-3
D: .
size: .
CDR3: CANSPRPGESTDTQYF
DNA: TGTGCCAACAGCCCACGGCCAGGGGAAAGCACAGATACGCAGTATTTT

V: TRBV29-1
J: TRBJ1-1
D: .
size: .
CDR3: CSVLGGRSTEAFF
DNA: TGCAGCGTCTTGGGGGGCAGGAGCACTGAAGCTTTCTTT

V: TRBV5-1
J: TRBJ2-7
D: TRBD1
size: .
CDR3: CASSGGQSYEQYF
DNA: TGCGCCAGCAGCGGGGGACAGTCCTACGAGCAGTACTTC

V: TRBV7-9
J: TRBJ1-1
D: .
size: .
CDR3: CASSNRNPQGNTEAFF
DNA: TGTGCCAGCAGCAATAGAAACCCACAGGGGAACACTGAAGCTTTCTTT

V: TRBV29-1
J: TRBJ2-2
D: .
size: few
CDR3: CSVYGHQAGGELFF
DNA: TGCAGCGTCTACGGGCATCAGGCAGGCGGGGAGCTGTTTTTT

V: TRBV6-2/TRBV6-3
J: TRBJ2-7
D: TRBD2
size: .
CDR3: CASRITSGADEQYF
DNA: TGTGCCAGCAGAATCACTAGCGGTGCGGACGAGCAGTACTTC

V: TRBV20-1
J: TRBJ2-3
D: TRBD2
size: many
CDR3: CSATRLAGGRADTQYF
DNA: TGCAGTGCTACACGACTAGCGGGGGGGCGGGCAGATACGCAGTATTTT

V: TRBV18
J: TRBJ2-5
D: .
size: .
CDR3: CASSRDIQETQYF
DNA: TGTGCCAGCTCACGGGACATCCAAGAGACCCAGTACTTC

V: TRBV28
J: TRBJ2-2
D: .
size: .
CDR3: CASSFWGEKGTGELFF
DNA: TGTGCCAGCAGTTTCTGGGGGGAGAAGGGGACCGGGGAGCTGTTTTTT

V: TRBV20-1
J: TRBJ2-5
D: .
size: .
CDR3: CSSRGYSQETQYF
DNA: TGCAGTTCAAGGGGCTACAGTCAAGAGACCCAGTACTTC

V: TRBV7-9
J: TRBJ1-1
D: .
size: .
CDR3: CASSFQGIEAFF
DNA: TGTGCCAGCAGCTTTCAGGGCATTGAAGCTTTCTTT

V: TRBV6-2/TRBV6-3
J: TRBJ2-2
D: TRBD1
size: .
CDR3: CASSYATGGSGELFF
DNA: TGTGCCAGCAGTTACGCGACAGGGGGGAGCGGGGAGCTGTTTTTT

V: TRBV28
J: TRBJ2-7
D: TRBD2
size: few
CDR3: CASSNSGVSYEQYF
DNA: TGTGCCAGCAGTAACAGCGGGGTCTCCTACGAGCAGTACTTC

V: TRBV19
J: TRBJ2-1
D: TRBD2
size: few
CDR3: CASSEVRTSDYNEQFF
DNA: TGTGCCAGTAGTGAGGTGAGGACTAGCGACTACAATGAGCAGTTCTTC